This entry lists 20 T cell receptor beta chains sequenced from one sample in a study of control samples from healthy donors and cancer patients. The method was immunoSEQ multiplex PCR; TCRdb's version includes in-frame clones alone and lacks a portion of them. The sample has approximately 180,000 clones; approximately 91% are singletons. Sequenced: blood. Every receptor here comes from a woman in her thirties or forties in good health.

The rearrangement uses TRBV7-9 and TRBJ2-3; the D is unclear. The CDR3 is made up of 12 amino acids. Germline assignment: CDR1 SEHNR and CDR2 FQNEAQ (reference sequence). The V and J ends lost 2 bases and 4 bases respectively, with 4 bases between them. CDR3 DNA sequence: TGTGCCAGCAGCTTAATCCCAGATACGCAGTATTTT. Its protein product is CASSLIPDTQYF. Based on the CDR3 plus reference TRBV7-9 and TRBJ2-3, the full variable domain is DTGVSQNPRHKITKRGQNVTFRCDPISEHNRLYWYRQTLGQGPEFLTYFQNEAQLEKSRLLSDRFSAERPKGSFSTLEIQRTEQGDSAMYLCASSLIPDTQYFGPGTRLTVL.

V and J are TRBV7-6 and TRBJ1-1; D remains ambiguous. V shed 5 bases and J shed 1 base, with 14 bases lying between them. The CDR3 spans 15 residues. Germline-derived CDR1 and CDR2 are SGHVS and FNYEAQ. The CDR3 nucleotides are TGTGCCAGCAGCCTTGCACATGGCTCGAACACTGAAGCTTTCTTT. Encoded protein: CASSLAHGSNTEAFF.

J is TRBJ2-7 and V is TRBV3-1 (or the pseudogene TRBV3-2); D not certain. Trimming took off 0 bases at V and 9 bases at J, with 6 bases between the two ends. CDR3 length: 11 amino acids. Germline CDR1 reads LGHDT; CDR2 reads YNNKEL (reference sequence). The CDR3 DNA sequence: TGTGCCAGCAGCCAAGACAGACTGCAGTACTTC. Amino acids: CASSQDRLQYF.

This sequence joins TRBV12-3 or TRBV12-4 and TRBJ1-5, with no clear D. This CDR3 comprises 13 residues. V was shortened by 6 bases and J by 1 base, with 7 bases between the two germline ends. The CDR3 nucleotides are TGTGCCAGCAGGCTACAGAGCAATCAGCCCCAGCATTTT. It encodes CASRLQSNQPQHF.

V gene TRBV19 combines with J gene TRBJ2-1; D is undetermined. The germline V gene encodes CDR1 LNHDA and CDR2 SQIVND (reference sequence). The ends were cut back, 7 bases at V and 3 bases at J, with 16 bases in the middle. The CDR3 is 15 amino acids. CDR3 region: CASNPSASLYNEQFF. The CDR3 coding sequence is TGTGCCAGTAACCCTTCAGCCAGCCTCTACAATGAGCAGTTCTTC.

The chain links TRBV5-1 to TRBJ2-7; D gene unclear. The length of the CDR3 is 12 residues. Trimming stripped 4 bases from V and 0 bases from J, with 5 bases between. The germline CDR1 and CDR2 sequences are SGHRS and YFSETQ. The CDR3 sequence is CASSLSSYEQYF. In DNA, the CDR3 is TGCGCCAGCAGCCTTAGCTCCTACGAGCAGTACTTC. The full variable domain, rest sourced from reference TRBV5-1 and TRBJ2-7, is KAGVTQTPRYLIKTRGQQVTLSCSPISGHRSVSWYQQTPGQGLQFLFEYFSETQRNKGNFPGRFSGRQFSNSRSEMNVSTLELGDSALYLCASSLSSYEQYFGPGTRLTVT.

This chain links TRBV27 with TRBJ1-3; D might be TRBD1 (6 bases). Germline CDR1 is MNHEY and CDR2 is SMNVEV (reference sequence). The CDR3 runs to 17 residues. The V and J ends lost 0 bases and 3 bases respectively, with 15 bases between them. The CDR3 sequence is CASSLSAGEFSGNTIYF. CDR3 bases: TGTGCCAGCAGTTTATCAGCAGGGGAGTTTAGTGGAAACACCATATATTTT.

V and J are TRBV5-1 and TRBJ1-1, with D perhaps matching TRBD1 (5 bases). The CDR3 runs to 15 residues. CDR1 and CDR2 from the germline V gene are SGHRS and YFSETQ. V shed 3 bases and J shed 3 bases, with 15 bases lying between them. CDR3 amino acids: CASSSQGLGDTEAFF. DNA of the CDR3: TGCGCCAGCAGCTCCCAGGGACTGGGGGACACTGAAGCTTTCTTT.

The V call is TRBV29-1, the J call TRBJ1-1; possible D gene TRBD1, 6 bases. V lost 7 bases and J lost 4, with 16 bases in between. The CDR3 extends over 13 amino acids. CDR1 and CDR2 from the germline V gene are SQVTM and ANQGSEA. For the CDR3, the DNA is TGCAGCGGGGGGCAGGGTTCGTTCACTGAAGCTTTCTTT. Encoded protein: CSGGQGSFTEAFF.

The CDR3 loop is CATRGGSPYF. The CDR3 DNA follows: TGTGCCACGCGGGGGGGGTCGCCGTACTTC. The rearrangement uses TRBV28 and TRBJ2-7, with 9 bases aligning to TRBD2. CDR3 length: 10 amino acids. Germline V gives CDR1 MDHEN, CDR2 SYDVKM. V gave up 10 bases and J gave up 12 bases; unmatched junction bases: 7.

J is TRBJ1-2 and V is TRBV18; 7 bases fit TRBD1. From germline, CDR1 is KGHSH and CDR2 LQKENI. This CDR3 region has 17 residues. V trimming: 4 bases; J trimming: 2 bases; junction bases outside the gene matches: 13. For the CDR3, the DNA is TGTGCCAGCTCACGAAAGAGCACACAGACAGGGAACTATGGCTACACCTTC. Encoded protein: CASSRKSTQTGNYGYTF.

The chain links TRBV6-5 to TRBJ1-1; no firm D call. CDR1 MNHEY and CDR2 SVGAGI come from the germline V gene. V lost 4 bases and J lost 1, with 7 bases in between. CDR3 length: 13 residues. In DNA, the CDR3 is TGTGCCAGCAGTTGGAGAGGGAACACTGAAGCTTTCTTT. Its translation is CASSWRGNTEAFF.

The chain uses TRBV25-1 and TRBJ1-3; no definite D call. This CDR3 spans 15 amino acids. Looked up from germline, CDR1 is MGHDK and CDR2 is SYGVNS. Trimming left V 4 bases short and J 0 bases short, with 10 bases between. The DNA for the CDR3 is TGTGCCAGCAGTGGTAAGGGCAGCTCTGGAAACACCATATATTTT. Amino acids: CASSGKGSSGNTIYF. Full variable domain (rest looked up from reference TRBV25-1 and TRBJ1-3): EADIYQTPRYLVIGTGKKITLECSQTMGHDKMYWYQQDPGMELHLIHYSYGVNSTEKGDLSSESTVSRIRTEHFPLTLESARPSHTSQYLCASSGKGSSGNTIYFGEGSWLTVV.

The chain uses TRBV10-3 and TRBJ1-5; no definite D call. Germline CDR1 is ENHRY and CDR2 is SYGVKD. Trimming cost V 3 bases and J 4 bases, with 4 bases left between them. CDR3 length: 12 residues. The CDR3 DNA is TGTGCCATCAGTGAAGGGAATCAGCCCCAGCATTTT. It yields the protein CAISEGNQPQHF.

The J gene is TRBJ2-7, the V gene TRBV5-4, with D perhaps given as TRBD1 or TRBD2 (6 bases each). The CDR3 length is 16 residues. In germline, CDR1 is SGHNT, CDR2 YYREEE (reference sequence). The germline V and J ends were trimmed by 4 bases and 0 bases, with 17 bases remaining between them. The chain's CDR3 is CASSPGGRDISYEQYF. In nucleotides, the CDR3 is TGTGCCAGCAGCCCCGGGGGCAGGGATATCTCCTACGAGCAGTACTTC.

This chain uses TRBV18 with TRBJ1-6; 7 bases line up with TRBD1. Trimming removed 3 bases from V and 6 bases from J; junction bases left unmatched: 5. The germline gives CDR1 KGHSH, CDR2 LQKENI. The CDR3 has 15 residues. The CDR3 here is CASSPDRAVNSPLHF. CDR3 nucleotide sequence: TGTGCCAGCTCACCTGACAGGGCGGTTAATTCACCCCTCCACTTT.

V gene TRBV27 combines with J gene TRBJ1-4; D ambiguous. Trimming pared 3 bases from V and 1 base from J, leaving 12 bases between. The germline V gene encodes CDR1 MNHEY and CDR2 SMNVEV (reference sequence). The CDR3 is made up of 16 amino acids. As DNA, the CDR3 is TGTGCCAGCAGTTTTATTCGGTGGGGAACTAATGAAAAACTGTTTTTT. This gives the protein CASSFIRWGTNEKLFF.

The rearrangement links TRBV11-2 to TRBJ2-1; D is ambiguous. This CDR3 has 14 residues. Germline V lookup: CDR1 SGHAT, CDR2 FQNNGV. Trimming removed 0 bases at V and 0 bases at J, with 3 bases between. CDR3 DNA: TGTGCCAGCAGCTTAGAGAGCTCCTACAATGAGCAGTTCTTC. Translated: CASSLESSYNEQFF.

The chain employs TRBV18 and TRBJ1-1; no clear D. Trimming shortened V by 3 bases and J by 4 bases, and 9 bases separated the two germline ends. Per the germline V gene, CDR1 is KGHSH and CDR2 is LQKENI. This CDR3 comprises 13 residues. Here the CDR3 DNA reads TGTGCCAGCTCACCCGTTTTTGTCACTGAAGCTTTCTTT. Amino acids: CASSPVFVTEAFF.

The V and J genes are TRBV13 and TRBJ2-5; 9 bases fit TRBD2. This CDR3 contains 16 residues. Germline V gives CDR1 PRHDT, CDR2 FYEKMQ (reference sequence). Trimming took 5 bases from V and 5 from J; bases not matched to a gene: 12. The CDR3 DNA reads TGTGCCAGCAGCCCCATTTGGCGGGGGGGCGGGGAGACCCAGTACTTC. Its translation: CASSPIWRGGGETQYF.